This entry lists 13 T cell receptor beta chains sequenced from one sample in a study of cytotoxic CD8 clonotypes in ibrutinib-treated CLL. Clones were read by immunoSEQ multiplex PCR, and TCRdb kept only the in-frame ones, dropping some. The sample lists some 46,000 clones; 55% to 75% were seen once. Sequences were derived from PBMCs, sampled after 12 months of ibrutinib treatment. All receptors come from a human donor with chronic lymphocytic leukemia.

The rearrangement uses TRBV28 and TRBJ2-4; possibly TRBD2 for D (6 bases). The ends were cut back, 4 bases at V and 3 bases at J, with 10 bases in the middle. The germline V gene encodes CDR1 MDHEN and CDR2 SYDVKM. This CDR3 region has 14 residues. The CDR3, as DNA: TGTGCCAGCAGTTGGCGGAGGGGCAAAAACATTCAGTACTTC. It codes for CASSWRRGKNIQYF. The full variable domain, in which reference TRBV28 and TRBJ2-4 provide the parts outside the CDR3, is DVKVTQSSRYLVKRTGEKVFLECVQDMDHENMFWYRQDPGLGLRLIYFSYDVKMKEKGDIPEGYSVSREKKERFSLILESASTNQTSMYLCASSWRRGKNIQYFGAGTRLSVL.

In its sample, this clone was seen once. The rearrangement uses TRBV9 and TRBJ2-7; TRBD2 matches 7 bases. Germline V gene sequence: CDR1 SGDLS, CDR2 YYNGEE. This CDR3 region has 14 residues. V was clipped by 2 bases and J by 5 bases; unmatched bases: 7. The CDR3 is CASSVSGTTDEQYF. CDR3 DNA sequence: TGTGCCAGCAGCGTCTCCGGGACTACCGACGAGCAGTACTTC.

There are a few counts of this clone. The V call is TRBV5-1, the J call TRBJ2-1; no clear D gene. Looked up from germline, CDR1 is SGHRS and CDR2 is YFSETQ. V was clipped by 2 bases and J by 7 bases, with 10 bases between them. CDR3 length: 13 amino acids. The DNA of the CDR3 is TGCGCCAGCAGCTTCCTGCATCTGAATGAGCAGTTCTTC. As protein: CASSFLHLNEQFF.

There are a few counts of this clone. The chain couples TRBV6-5 to TRBJ2-7; 10 nucleotides match TRBD1. CDR1 and CDR2 (germline): MNHEY, SVGAGI. Trimming at V came to 6 bases and at J to 4 bases, leaving 9 bases not matched to a gene. The CDR3 totals 15 residues. CDR3 sequence: CASRATRTGGYEQYF. The CDR3 nucleotides read TGTGCCAGCAGGGCGACAAGGACAGGGGGGTACGAGCAGTACTTC.

The chain uses TRBV7-2 and TRBJ2-7; 7 nucleotides match TRBD2. The J segment lost 4 bases and the V segment lost 9 bases, leaving 15 bases of the junction unmatched. This CDR3 is 15 amino acids long. CDR1 is SGHTA, CDR2 FQGNSA, per germline. CDR3 sequence: CASSIGGTTGYEQYF. For the CDR3, the DNA is TGTGCCAGTTCGATCGGGGGGACCACAGGATACGAGCAGTACTTC. Drawing the rest from reference TRBV7-2 and TRBJ2-7, the complete variable domain is GAGVSQSPSNKVTEKGKDVELRCDPISGHTALYWYRQSLGQGLEFLIYFQGNSAPDKSGLPSDRFSAERTGGSVSTLTIQRTQQEDSAVYLCASSIGGTTGYEQYFGPGTRLTVT.

The gene calls are TRBV25-1 and TRBJ2-1; 9 nucleotides agree with TRBD2. With 3 bases clipped from V and 7 bases from J, the junction kept 13 bases outside the gene matches. The CDR3 totals 17 residues. Germline V gives CDR1 MGHDK, CDR2 SYGVNS. The CDR3 loop is CASSDESREGRRNEQFF. CDR3 nucleotides: TGTGCCAGCAGTGATGAATCGCGGGAGGGCCGTAGGAATGAGCAGTTCTTC.

This chain connects TRBV30 to TRBJ2-2; D is unresolved. The CDR3 is 13 residues long. Germline V gene lookup returns CDR1 GTSNPN and CDR2 SVGIG (reference sequence). Deletions cut 2 bases from V and 2 bases from J, with 6 bases between. The CDR3, as DNA: TGTGCCTGGAGTAAGGGTAACACCGGGGAGCTGTTTTTT. Residues: CAWSKGNTGELFF.

This chain connects TRBV30 to TRBJ1-2; TRBD1 agrees at 7 bases. CDR1 and CDR2 (germline): GTSNPN, SVGIG (reference sequence). Trimming took 4 bases from V and 4 from J; bases not matched to a gene: 15. This CDR3 comprises 16 residues. The chain's CDR3 is CAWNRDRESFSYGYTF. CDR3 DNA: TGTGCCTGGAATCGTGACAGGGAATCCTTTAGCTATGGCTACACCTTC.

V usage is TRBV6-1 and J usage is TRBJ2-1, with TRBD2 matching over 9 bases. V was clipped by 1 base and J by 9 bases; unmatched bases: 1. CDR3 length equals 13 residues. Germline CDR1 is MNHNS and CDR2 is SASEGT. The CDR3 bases are TGTGCCAGCAGTGAAGTGCGGGGGGGTGAGCAGTTCTTC. Its translation is CASSEVRGGEQFF.

Written as DNA, the CDR3 is TGCGCCAGCAGCCAGGGACTAGCGGGGCAAGAGACCCAGTACTTC. Protein product: CASSQGLAGQETQYF. The chain employs TRBV4-1 and TRBJ2-5; TRBD2 matches at 13 bases. This CDR3 has 15 amino acids. CDR1 is MGHRA and CDR2 is YSYEKL in the germline V gene. Trimming cost V 3 bases and J 2 bases; bases outside gene matches: 0.

J is TRBJ2-5 and V is TRBV27; D uncertain. V was clipped by 2 bases and J by 0 bases, with 13 bases between them. CDR1 is MNHEY, CDR2 SMNVEV, per germline (reference sequence). The CDR3 contains 16 residues. CDR3 residues: CASSLLTDMYQETQYF. The CDR3 bases are TGTGCCAGCAGTTTACTCACAGACATGTACCAAGAGACCCAGTACTTC.

V gene TRBV10-2 combines with J gene TRBJ1-2; 10 nucleotides agree with TRBD1. Germline V gene data show CDR1 as WSHSY and CDR2 as SAAADI. CDR3 size: 14 residues. Germline trimming cut 0 bases from V and 7 bases from J; bases unmatched to any gene: 2. CDR3 coding DNA: TGCGCCAGCAGTGAGTCCAGACAGGGGGCTGGCTACACCTTC. Its protein is CASSESRQGAGYTF.

The J gene is TRBJ1-5, the V gene TRBV6-5; maybe TRBD1 (5 bases). CDR3 length: 13 amino acids. Germline CDR1 and CDR2: MNHEY and SVGAGI. Trimming removed 4 bases from V and 4 bases from J, with 8 bases in between. The CDR3 here is CASSFRQNQPQHF. The CDR3 coding sequence is TGTGCCAGCAGTTTCAGACAGAATCAGCCCCAGCATTTT.